This is a list of T cell receptor beta chains from one sample in a study of T cell repertoires in cytomegalovirus infection. TCRdb reprocessed the reads via MiXCR and lists one record per CDR3 protein. The sample includes hundreds of thousands of distinct CDR3 sequences, around a sixth seen only once; the top ten take 8.5% to 10%. What was sequenced was PBMCs. The source is a human donor in good health (CMV status not recorded). Some clones in this sample may be carry-over from other donors' samples. Each CDR3 is given with its conserved first and last residue. The D gene is left open where the match is weak. Some rows mark clone size as missing; the rest say once, few, many or name a class of expanded clone.

NA,many,TRBV5-6,TRBJ2-7,CASSTLGPQGRGSEQYF,TGTGCCAGCAGCACACTTGGCCCCCAGGGGCGAGGAAGCGAGCAGTACTTC
TRBD2,few,TRBV29-1,TRBJ2-3,CSVEVASGSLTDTQYF,TGCAGCGTTGAGGTGGCTAGCGGGAGTCTTACAGATACGCAGTATTTT
NA,many,TRBV5-6,TRBJ1-4,CASSLEGIQGRKLFF,TGTGCCAGCAGCTTGGAAGGTATACAGGGACGAAAACTGTTTTTT
NA,many,TRBV7-2,TRBJ2-7,CASSSGVIRSRSKGQYF,TGTGCCAGCAGTTCAGGGGTGATCCGGAGCCGCTCGAAAGGGCAGTACTTC
TRBD2,NA,TRBV7-6,TRBJ2-5,CASSSGDYEVTQYF,TGTGCCAGCAGCTCTGGGGACTATGAAGTGACCCAGTACTTC
NA,NA,TRBV28,TRBJ2-7,CASSFWGLGTISYEQYF,TGTGCCAGCAGTTTTTGGGGGTTGGGTACAATATCCTACGAGCAGTACTTC
TRBD2,few,TRBV2,TRBJ2-7,CASTLERDTSYEQYF,TGTGCCAGCACCTTAGAGCGGGATACCTCCTACGAGCAGTACTTC
NA,many,TRBV12-3/TRBV12-4,TRBJ1-1,CASSPRRVRDTEAFF,TGTGCCAGCAGTCCGCGCAGGGTGAGGGACACTGAAGCTTTCTTT
NA,NA,TRBV18,TRBJ1-4,CASSLQGATNEKLFF,TGTGCCAGCTCACTACAGGGTGCAACTAATGAAAAACTGTTTTTT
NA,many,TRBV4-1,TRBJ2-1,CASSQDRAGNEQFF,TGCGCCAGCAGCCAAGATCGGGCCGGAAATGAGCAGTTCTTC
NA,few,TRBV4-3,TRBJ1-5,CASSQELGQPQHF,TGCGCCAGCAGCCAAGAGCTGGGGCAGCCCCAGCATTTT
TRBD1,few,TRBV14,TRBJ1-1,CASSQVLRGEMNTEAFF,TGTGCCAGCAGCCAAGTTCTCAGGGGGGAGATGAACACTGAAGCTTTCTTT
TRBD1,NA,TRBV5-4,TRBJ2-5,CASSPVTGGGETQYF,TGTGCCAGCAGCCCAGTGACAGGGGGTGGCGAGACCCAGTACTTC
TRBD1,few,TRBV6-2/TRBV6-3,TRBJ1-5,CASSYDGQGGNQPQHF,TGTGCCAGCAGTTACGACGGACAGGGCGGCAATCAGCCCCAGCATTTT
TRBD2,many,TRBV19,TRBJ2-1,CASAGLAAYNEQFF,TGTGCCAGTGCAGGACTAGCGGCGTACAATGAGCAGTTCTTC
TRBD1,many,TRBV7-2,TRBJ2-6,CASSLHQGAGANVLTF,TGTGCCAGCAGCCTCCACCAGGGGGCTGGGGCCAACGTCCTGACTTTC
NA,NA,TRBV6-5,TRBJ1-2,CASSYSKVSEWRANYGYTF,TGTGCCAGCAGTTACTCGAAGGTCTCGGAATGGCGGGCTAACTATGGCTACACCTTC
TRBD2,NA,TRBV7-6,TRBJ2-3,CASRLTSGGTDTQYF,TGTGCCAGCAGGCTGACTAGCGGGGGCACAGATACGCAGTATTTT
TRBD1,few,TRBV3-1,TRBJ2-1,CASSRETGASYNEQFF,TGTGCCAGCAGCCGGGAGACAGGGGCCAGCTACAATGAGCAGTTCTTC
NA,NA,TRBV29-1,TRBJ1-1,CSVEPRTANTEAFF,TGCAGCGTTGAACCCCGGACAGCGAACACTGAAGCTTTCTTT
TRBD1,many,TRBV10-3,TRBJ2-2,CAIRKSGTGDTGELFF,TGTGCCATCAGAAAGTCCGGGACAGGGGACACCGGGGAGCTGTTTTTT
TRBD2,many,TRBV7-2,TRBJ2-3,CASGRAAFSEQYF,TGTGCCAGCGGGAGGGCCGCGTTTAGCGAGCAGTATTTT
TRBD1,many,TRBV12-3/TRBV12-4,TRBJ1-3,CASSSTGGPGNTIYF,TGTGCCAGCAGTTCTACAGGGGGCCCTGGAAACACCATATATTTT
NA,many,TRBV7-9,TRBJ2-3,CASSLSGIGAGTQYF,TGTGCCAGCAGCCTATCCGGCATCGGCGCAGGGACGCAGTATTTT
NA,many,TRBV7-2,TRBJ2-7,CASSESTGRYYEQYF,TGTGCCAGCAGCGAATCGACAGGACGCTACTACGAGCAGTACTTC
NA,NA,TRBV9,TRBJ1-1,CASSGDSANTEAFF,TGTGCCAGCAGCGGTGACTCAGCGAACACTGAAGCTTTCTTT
NA,many,TRBV7-9,TRBJ2-4,CASSLQGGGIQPLIGKNIQYF,TGTGCCAGCAGCCTCCAGGGGGGGGGGATCCAACCCTTAATCGGCAAAAACATTCAGTACTTC
NA,many,TRBV6-2/TRBV6-3,TRBJ1-1,CATQTGLNIEAFF,TGTGCCACGCAAACGGGACTCAACATTGAAGCTTTCTTT
NA,many,TRBV6-2/TRBV6-3,TRBJ2-2,CASSYAGELFF,TGTGCCAGCAGTTACGCCGGGGAGCTGTTTTTT
TRBD2,many,TRBV7-8,TRBJ2-7,CASSLLVAGSYEQYF,TGTGCCAGCAGCTTACTGGTAGCGGGAAGCTACGAGCAGTACTTC
NA,many,TRBV4-3,TRBJ2-3,CASSQGVADGGGTQYF,TGCGCCAGCAGCCAAGGGGTAGCCGACGGAGGGGGTACGCAGTATTTT
TRBD2,NA,TRBV20-1,TRBJ2-7,CSAGPGLAGYEQYF,TGCAGTGCTGGCCCGGGACTAGCGGGATACGAGCAGTACTTC
NA,NA,TRBV24-1,TRBJ2-3,CATSDPRGTDTQYF,TGTGCCACCAGTGACCCCAGGGGCACAGATACGCAGTATTTT
TRBD1,NA,TRBV19,TRBJ1-1,CASILTGATTEAFF,TGTGCCAGTATCCTGACAGGGGCGACCACTGAAGCTTTCTTT
TRBD2,NA,TRBV4-2,TRBJ2-5,CASSPTGGTTEETQYF,TGTGCCAGCAGCCCTACCGGCGGGACTACTGAAGAGACCCAGTACTTC
NA,few,TRBV6-2/TRBV6-3,TRBJ2-3,CASKEGGSTDTQYF,TGTGCCAGCAAGGAAGGCGGGAGCACAGATACGCAGTATTTT
NA,few,TRBV20-1,TRBJ2-7,CSARSGEYEQYF,TGCAGTGCTAGATCAGGGGAGTACGAGCAGTACTTC
TRBD2,NA,TRBV20-1,TRBJ2-7,CSAGKAGAFYEQYF,TGCAGTGCTGGAAAAGCGGGGGCCTTCTACGAGCAGTACTTC
NA,many,TRBV14,TRBJ2-3,CASSHLRQGRDTQYF,TGTGCCAGCAGCCACTTACGGCAGGGCCGAGATACGCAGTATTTT
NA,NA,TRBV7-2,TRBJ2-7,CASTITGFYEQYF,TGTGCCAGCACCATTACAGGGTTCTACGAGCAGTACTTC
NA,few,TRBV5-1,TRBJ2-1,CASSLGPAISYNEQFF,TGCGCCAGCAGCTTAGGGCCAGCCATCTCCTACAATGAGCAGTTCTTC
NA,many,TRBV19,TRBJ2-7,CASSALGGDVYEQYF,TGTGCCAGTAGCGCGTTGGGCGGGGATGTCTACGAGCAGTACTTC
NA,few,TRBV6-6,TRBJ2-7,CASCTVYGRGEQYF,TGTGCCAGCTGTACGGTCTACGGACGAGGCGAGCAGTACTTC
TRBD2,NA,TRBV27,TRBJ2-5,CASSSSWEGSAVSQYF,TGTGCCAGCAGTAGTAGCTGGGAGGGATCCGCGGTGAGCCAGTACTTC
NA,few,TRBV5-6,TRBJ1-3,CASSFLTTPGNTIYF,TGTGCCAGCAGTTTTTTAACGACACCTGGAAACACCATATATTTT
NA,many,TRBV12-3/TRBV12-4,TRBJ1-5,CASSLKHQPQHF,TGTGCCAGCAGTTTAAAACATCAGCCCCAGCATTTT
NA,many,TRBV7-2,TRBJ1-6,CASSLLGSLPLHF,TGTGCCAGCAGCTTGCTGGGTTCCTTGCCCCTCCACTTT